One and the same sample provided the 4 T cell receptor beta chains below, sequenced in a study of blood T cells in healthy people across ages. The use of a sample-barcoded 5' primer and a J-beta primer mix characterized a second PCR of roughly 7 to 11 cycles. MiXCR was run by TCRdb on the 5' RACE reads, yielding one entry per CDR3 protein. The data hold hundreds of thousands of distinct CDR3 sequences, with more than 25% observed a single time. The sample taken for sequencing was blood. The receptors come from a woman at least 80 years old in good health.

The table lists this clonotype with a few counts. The genes are TRBV7-2 and TRBJ2-1, with 8 bases fitting TRBD2. Germline CDR1 and CDR2: SGHTA and FQGNSA. There are 16 residues in the CDR3. With V trimmed by 5 bases and J by 3 bases, 9 bases remained unmatched. The chain's CDR3 is CASSPDRGGLYNEQFF. Written as DNA, the CDR3 is TGTGCCAGCAGCCCCGATCGGGGGGGCCTCTACAATGAGCAGTTCTTC.

The J gene is TRBJ2-3, the V gene TRBV12-3 or TRBV12-4; D not resolved. The CDR3 contains 13 residues. Deletions cut 2 bases from V and 10 bases from J, with 13 bases between. CDR3 in DNA: TGTGCCAGCAGTTTACAGACCCCGGGCCCGCAGTATTTT. It is translated as CASSLQTPGPQYF.

There are many counts of this clonotype. This chain connects TRBV4-3 to TRBJ2-5; D gene uncertain. The CDR3 totals 13 residues. V gave up 1 base and J gave up 3 bases, with 6 bases separating them. Germline CDR1 and CDR2: LGHNA and YSLEER. CDR3 region: CASSQGREETQYF. Written as DNA, the CDR3 is TGCGCCAGCAGCCAAGGAAGGGAAGAGACCCAGTACTTC.

This clonotype was seen only a few times. This may stem from a read error, because a much larger clone lies one nucleotide away. The chain employs TRBV5-1 and TRBJ2-1; D tentatively fits TRBD1 or TRBD2 (6 bases each). Germline V CDR1 and CDR2: SGHRS, YFSETQ. Deletions cut 4 bases from V and 8 bases from J, with 19 bases between. This CDR3 comprises 15 residues. Here the CDR3 reads CASSVSWMGGDEQFF. The CDR3, as DNA: TGCGCCAGCAGCGTGTCATGGATGGGGGGCGATGAGCAGTTCTTC.